This T cell receptor (beta chain) was recovered during a study of blood T cell repertoires in COVID-19. Using immunoSEQ multiplex PCR, the repertoire was profiled, and TCRdb retains in-frame clones only, with some absent. The sample has fewer than 45,000 clones, about four fifths seen once; the top ten hold 30% to 40%. Between the trimmed V and J ends, which lost 6 bases and 3 bases, there was a span of 9 bases. The CDR3 spans 13 residues. CDR1 is SGDLS and CDR2 is YYNGEE in the germline V gene. A few counts support this clone. The chain uses TRBV9 and TRBJ2-2; no reliable D call. This sequence was found in a man in his forties with active or convalescent COVID-19. Specimen: peripheral blood. The DNA for the CDR3 is TGTGCCAGCAACAGTCGTGACACCGGGGAGCTGTTTTTT. It specifies CASNSRDTGELFF.